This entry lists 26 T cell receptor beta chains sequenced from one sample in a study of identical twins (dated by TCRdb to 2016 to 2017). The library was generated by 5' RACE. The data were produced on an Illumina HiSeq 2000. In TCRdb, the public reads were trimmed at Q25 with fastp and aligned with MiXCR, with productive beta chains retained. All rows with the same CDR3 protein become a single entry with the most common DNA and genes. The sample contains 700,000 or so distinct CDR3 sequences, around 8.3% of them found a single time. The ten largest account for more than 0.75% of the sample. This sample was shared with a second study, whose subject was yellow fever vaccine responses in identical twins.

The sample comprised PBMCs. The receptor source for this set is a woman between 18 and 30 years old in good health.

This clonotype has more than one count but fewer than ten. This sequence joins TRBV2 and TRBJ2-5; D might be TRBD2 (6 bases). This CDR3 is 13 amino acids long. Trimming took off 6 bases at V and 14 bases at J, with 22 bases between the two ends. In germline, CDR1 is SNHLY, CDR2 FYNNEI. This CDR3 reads CASSLGGDSVGYF. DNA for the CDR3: TGTGCCAGCAGCTTGGGCGGGGACTCCGTGGGATACTTC.

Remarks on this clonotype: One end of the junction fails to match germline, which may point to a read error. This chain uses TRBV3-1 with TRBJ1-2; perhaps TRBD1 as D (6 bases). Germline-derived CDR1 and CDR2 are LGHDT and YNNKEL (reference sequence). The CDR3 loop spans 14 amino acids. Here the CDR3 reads CASNQEDSLYGYTF. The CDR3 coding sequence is TGTGCCAGCAACCAAGAGGACAGCCTCTATGGCTACACCTTC.

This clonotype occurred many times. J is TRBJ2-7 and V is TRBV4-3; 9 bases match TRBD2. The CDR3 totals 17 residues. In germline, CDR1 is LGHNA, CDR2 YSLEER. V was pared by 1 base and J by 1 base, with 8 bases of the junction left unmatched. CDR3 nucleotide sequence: TGCGCCAGCAGCCAAGTTCTAGCGGGATTAGGGTCCTACGAGCAGTACTTC. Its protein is CASSQVLAGLGSYEQYF.

CDR3 sequence reads: CASSQVLGGWTEAFF. The CDR3 DNA follows: TGTGCCAGCAGCCAAGTATTGGGGGGCTGGACTGAAGCTTTCTTT. The chain joins TRBV4-2 to TRBJ1-1; D possibly corresponds to TRBD1 (6 bases). CDR1 is LGHNA and CDR2 is YNFKEQ in the germline V gene. This CDR3 has 15 amino acids. V lost 1 base, J lost 5 bases, and 14 bases lay in between.

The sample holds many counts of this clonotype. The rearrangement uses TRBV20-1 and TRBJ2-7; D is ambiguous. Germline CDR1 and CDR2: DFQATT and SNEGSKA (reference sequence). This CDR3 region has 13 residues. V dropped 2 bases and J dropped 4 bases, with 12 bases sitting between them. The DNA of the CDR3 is TGCAGTGCTAGATCACTTCAAGGGTACGAGCAGTACTTC. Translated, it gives CSARSLQGYEQYF.

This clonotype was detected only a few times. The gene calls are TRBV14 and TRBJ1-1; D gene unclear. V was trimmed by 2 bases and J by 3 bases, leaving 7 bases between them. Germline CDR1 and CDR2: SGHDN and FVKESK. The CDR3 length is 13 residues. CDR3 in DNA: TGTGCCAGCAGCCAACAAATTTACACTGAAGCTTTCTTT. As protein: CASSQQIYTEAFF.

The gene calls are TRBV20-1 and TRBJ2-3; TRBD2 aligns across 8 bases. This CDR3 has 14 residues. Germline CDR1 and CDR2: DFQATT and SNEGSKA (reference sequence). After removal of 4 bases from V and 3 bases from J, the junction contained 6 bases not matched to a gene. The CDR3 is CSATTSEGTDTQYF. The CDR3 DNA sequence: TGCAGTGCTACGACTAGCGAGGGTACAGATACGCAGTATTTT.

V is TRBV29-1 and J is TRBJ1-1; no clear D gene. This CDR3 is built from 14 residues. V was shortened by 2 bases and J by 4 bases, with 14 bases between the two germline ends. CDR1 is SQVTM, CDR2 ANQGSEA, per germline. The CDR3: CSVEPETWGTEAFF. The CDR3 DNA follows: TGCAGCGTTGAACCCGAAACCTGGGGCACTGAAGCTTTCTTT.

Here the CDR3 reads CASSLHRSGTHTDTQYF. The DNA for the CDR3 is TGTGCCAGCAGCCTCCACCGTAGCGGGACTCACACAGATACGCAGTATTTT. V and J are TRBV7-9 and TRBJ2-3, with TRBD2 identical over 8 bases. The CDR3 contains 17 residues. Germline CDR1 reads SEHNR; CDR2 reads FQNEAQ (reference sequence). The J segment lost 2 bases and the V segment lost 5 bases, leaving 12 bases of the junction unmatched.

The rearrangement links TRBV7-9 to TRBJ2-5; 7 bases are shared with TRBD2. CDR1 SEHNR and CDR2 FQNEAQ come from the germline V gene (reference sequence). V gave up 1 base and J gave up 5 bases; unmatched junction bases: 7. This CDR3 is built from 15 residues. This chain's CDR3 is CASSLGAGVYETQYF. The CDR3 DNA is TGTGCCAGCAGCTTAGGTGCGGGAGTTTATGAGACCCAGTACTTC.

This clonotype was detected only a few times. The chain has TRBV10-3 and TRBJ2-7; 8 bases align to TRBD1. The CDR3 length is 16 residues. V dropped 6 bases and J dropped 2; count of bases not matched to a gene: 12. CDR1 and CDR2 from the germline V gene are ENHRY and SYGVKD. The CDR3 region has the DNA TGTGCCATCAGCTTCGGGGACAGGACCCCGACCTACGAGCAGTACTTC. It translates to CAISFGDRTPTYEQYF.

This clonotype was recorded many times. This chain's CDR3 is CASSIGLEGTGELFF. The CDR3, as DNA: TGCGCCAGCAGCATCGGACTAGAGGGCACCGGGGAGCTGTTTTTT. This chain links TRBV5-1 with TRBJ2-2; 7 bases line up with TRBD2. The CDR3 has 15 amino acids. Germline lookup yields CDR1 SGHRS and CDR2 YFSETQ. Trimming cost V 4 bases and J 4 bases; bases outside gene matches: 7.

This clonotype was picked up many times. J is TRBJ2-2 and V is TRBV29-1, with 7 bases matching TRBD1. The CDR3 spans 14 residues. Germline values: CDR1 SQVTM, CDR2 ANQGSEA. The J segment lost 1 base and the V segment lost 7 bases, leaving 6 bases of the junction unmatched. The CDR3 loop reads CSAVGQKNTGELFF. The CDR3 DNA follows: TGCAGCGCCGTGGGACAGAAGAACACCGGGGAGCTGTTTTTT.

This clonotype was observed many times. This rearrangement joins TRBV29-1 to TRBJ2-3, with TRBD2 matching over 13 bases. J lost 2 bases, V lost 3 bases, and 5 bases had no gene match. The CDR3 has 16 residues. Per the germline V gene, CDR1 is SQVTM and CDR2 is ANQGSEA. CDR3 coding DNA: TGCAGCGTTGATGGACTAGCGGGAGACCTCACAGATACGCAGTATTTT. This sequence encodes CSVDGLAGDLTDTQYF.

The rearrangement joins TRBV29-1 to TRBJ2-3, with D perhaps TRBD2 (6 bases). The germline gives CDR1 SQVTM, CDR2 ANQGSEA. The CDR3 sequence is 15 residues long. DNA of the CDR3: TGCAACACTTTAGGGGAGGCAGGGCGACCAGATACGCAGTATTTT. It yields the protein CNTLGEAGRPDTQYF.

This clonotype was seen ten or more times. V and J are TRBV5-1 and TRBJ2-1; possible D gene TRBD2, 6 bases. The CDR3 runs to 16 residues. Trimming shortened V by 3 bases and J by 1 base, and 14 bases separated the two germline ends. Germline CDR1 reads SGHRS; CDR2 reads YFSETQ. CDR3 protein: CASSYRLATSYNEQFF. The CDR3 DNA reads TGCGCCAGCAGCTACCGCCTAGCGACTTCCTACAATGAGCAGTTCTTC.

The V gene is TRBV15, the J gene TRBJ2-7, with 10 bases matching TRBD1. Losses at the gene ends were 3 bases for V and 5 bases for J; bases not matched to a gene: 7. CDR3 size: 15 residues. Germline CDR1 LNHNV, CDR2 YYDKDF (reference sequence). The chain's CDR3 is CATSSTGTGVHEQYF. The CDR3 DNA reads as TGTGCCACCAGCAGCACCGGGACAGGGGTCCACGAGCAGTACTTC. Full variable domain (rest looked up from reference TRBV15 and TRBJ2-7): DAMVIQNPRYQVTQFGKPVTLSCSQTLNHNVMYWYQQKSSQAPKLLFHYYDKDFNNEADTPDNFQSRRPNTSFCFLDIRSPGLGDTAMYLCATSSTGTGVHEQYFGPGTRLTVT.

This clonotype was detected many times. CDR3 region: CASSFDRVPSNYGYTF. In nucleotides, the CDR3 is TGTGCCAGCAGCTTTGACAGGGTGCCTTCTAACTATGGCTACACCTTC. This chain connects TRBV7-8 to TRBJ1-2, with 7 bases fitting TRBD1. Unmatched junction bases numbered 7, after V lost 3 bases and J lost 0 bases. CDR3 length: 16 residues. Germline values: CDR1 SGHVS, CDR2 FQNEAQ.

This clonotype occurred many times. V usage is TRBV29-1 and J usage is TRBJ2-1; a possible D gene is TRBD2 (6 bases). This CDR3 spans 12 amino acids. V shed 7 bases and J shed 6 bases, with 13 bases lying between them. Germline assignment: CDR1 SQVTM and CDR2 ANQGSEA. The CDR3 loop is CSATRGFNEQFF. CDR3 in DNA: TGCAGCGCAACGCGGGGTTTCAATGAGCAGTTCTTC.

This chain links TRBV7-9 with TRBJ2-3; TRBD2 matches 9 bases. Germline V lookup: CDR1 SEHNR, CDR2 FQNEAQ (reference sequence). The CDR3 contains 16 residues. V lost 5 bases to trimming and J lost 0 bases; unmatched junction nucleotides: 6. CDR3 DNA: TGTGCCAGCAGCGGGCCCACTAGCGGGAGCACAGATACGCAGTATTTT. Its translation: CASSGPTSGSTDTQYF.

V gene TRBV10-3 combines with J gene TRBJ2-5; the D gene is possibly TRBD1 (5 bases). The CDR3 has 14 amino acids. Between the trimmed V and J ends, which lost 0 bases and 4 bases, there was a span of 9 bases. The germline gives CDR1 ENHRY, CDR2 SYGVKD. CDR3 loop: CAISESMGPETQYF. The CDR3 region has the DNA TGTGCCATCAGTGAGTCGATGGGGCCAGAGACCCAGTACTTC.

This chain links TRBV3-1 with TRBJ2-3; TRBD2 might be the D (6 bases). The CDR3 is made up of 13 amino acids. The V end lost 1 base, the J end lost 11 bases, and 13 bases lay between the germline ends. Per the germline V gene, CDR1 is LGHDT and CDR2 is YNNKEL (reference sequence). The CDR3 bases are TGTGCCAGCAGCCAAGGGCGCGGGGTAGGGCAGTATTTT. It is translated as CASSQGRGVGQYF.

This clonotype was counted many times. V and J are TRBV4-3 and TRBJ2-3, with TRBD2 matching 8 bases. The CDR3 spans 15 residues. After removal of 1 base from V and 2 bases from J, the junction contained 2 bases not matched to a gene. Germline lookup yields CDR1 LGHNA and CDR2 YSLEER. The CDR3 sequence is CASSQAAGATDTQYF. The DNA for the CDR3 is TGCGCCAGCAGCCAAGCAGCGGGAGCCACAGATACGCAGTATTTT.

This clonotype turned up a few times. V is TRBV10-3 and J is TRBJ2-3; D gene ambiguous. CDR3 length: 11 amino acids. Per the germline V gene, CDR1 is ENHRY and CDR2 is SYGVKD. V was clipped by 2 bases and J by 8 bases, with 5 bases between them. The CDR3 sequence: CAISEQSTQYF. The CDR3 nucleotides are TGTGCCATCAGTGAGCAGAGTACGCAGTATTTT.

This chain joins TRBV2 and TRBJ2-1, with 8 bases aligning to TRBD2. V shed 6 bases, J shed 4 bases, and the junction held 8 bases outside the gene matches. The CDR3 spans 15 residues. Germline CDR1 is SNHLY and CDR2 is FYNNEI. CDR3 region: CASRKELADYNEQFF. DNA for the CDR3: TGTGCCAGCAGGAAGGAACTAGCGGATTACAATGAGCAGTTCTTC.

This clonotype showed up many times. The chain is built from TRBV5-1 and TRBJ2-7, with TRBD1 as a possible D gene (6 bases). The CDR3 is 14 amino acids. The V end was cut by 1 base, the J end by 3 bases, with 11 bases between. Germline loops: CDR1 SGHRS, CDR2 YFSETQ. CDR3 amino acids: CASSLNRVGYEQYF. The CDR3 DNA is TGCGCCAGCAGCTTGAACAGGGTCGGCTACGAGCAGTACTTC.